The 20 T cell receptor beta chains below all came from one sample that was sequenced in a study of T cell repertoires in cytomegalovirus infection. Using its own MiXCR run on the reads, TCRdb lists one record per CDR3 protein. The sample holds around 490,000 distinct CDR3 sequences, around a quarter seen once. Sequenced sample: PBMCs. These receptors were taken from a human donor in good health (CMV status not recorded). Some clones in this sample may be carry-over from other donors' samples.

There are a few counts of this clonotype. The chain joins TRBV7-3 to TRBJ2-3; D gene ambiguous. The CDR3 totals 15 residues. Germline V gene sequence: CDR1 SGHTA, CDR2 FQGTGA. Trimming shortened V by 5 bases and J by 0 bases, and 12 bases separated the two germline ends. This chain's CDR3 is CASSPKPQSTDTQYF. CDR3 in DNA: TGTGCCAGCAGCCCAAAGCCCCAGAGCACAGATACGCAGTATTTT. Filled out from reference TRBV7-3 and TRBJ2-3, the complete variable domain reads GAGVSQTPSNKVTEKGKYVELRCDPISGHTALYWYRQSLGQGPEFLIYFQGTGAADDSGLPNDRFFAVRPEGSVSTLKIQRTERGDSAVYLCASSPKPQSTDTQYFGPGTRLTVL.

This clonotype was seen only a few times. The chain recombines TRBV6-1 with TRBJ1-3, with D uncertain. Trimming took 1 base from V and 0 from J, leaving 7 bases between them. CDR3 length equals 15 residues. From germline, CDR1 is MNHNS and CDR2 SASEGT. The CDR3 region is CASSEDTSSGNTIYF. CDR3 bases: TGTGCCAGCAGTGAAGATACGTCCTCTGGAAACACCATATATTTT.

The chain combines TRBV19 with TRBJ2-5, with 8 bases lining up with TRBD1. The germline CDR1 and CDR2 sequences are LNHDA and SQIVND (reference sequence). The CDR3 extends over 17 amino acids. The trim removed 5 bases at V and 5 bases at J, leaving 16 bases unmatched. This chain's CDR3 is CASSVGDRGSGLETQYF. The CDR3 DNA reads as TGTGCCAGTAGTGTAGGAGACAGGGGATCTGGCTTGGAGACCCAGTACTTC.

This clonotype was observed at least ten times. V is TRBV7-2 and J is TRBJ2-5, with 7 bases identical to TRBD2. The CDR3 is made up of 14 amino acids. CDR1 SGHTA and CDR2 FQGNSA come from the germline V gene. V lost 2 bases to trimming and J lost 3 bases; unmatched junction nucleotides: 3. The CDR3: CASSLSSGEETQYF. The DNA of the CDR3 is TGTGCCAGCAGCTTATCCAGCGGGGAAGAGACCCAGTACTTC.

V usage is TRBV24-1 and J usage is TRBJ2-1; 8 bases fit TRBD1. The J segment lost 10 bases and the V segment lost 9 bases, leaving 10 bases of the junction unmatched. Germline assignment: CDR1 KGHDR and CDR2 SFDVKD. This CDR3 is 13 amino acids long. The CDR3 region is CATSWTGFDEQFF. The CDR3 coding sequence is TGTGCCACCTCGTGGACAGGGTTCGACGAGCAGTTCTTC.

In this sample, this clonotype turned up many times. The chain employs TRBV27 and TRBJ2-3, with 8 bases that match TRBD2. Trimming took 2 bases from V and 5 from J; bases not matched to a gene: 9. CDR1 is MNHEY and CDR2 is SMNVEV in the germline V gene (reference sequence). The CDR3 runs 16 residues. CDR3 loop: CASSLIGWAGGDTQYF. The CDR3 nucleotides are TGTGCCAGCAGTTTAATAGGTTGGGCGGGAGGAGATACGCAGTATTTT.

This chain connects TRBV6-2 or TRBV6-3 to TRBJ2-7, with 7 bases aligning to TRBD1. Germline V gene lookup returns CDR1 MNHEY and CDR2 SVGEGT. The V and J ends lost 6 bases and 2 bases, in that order; junction bases with no gene match: 4. The CDR3 loop spans 13 amino acids. In nucleotides, the CDR3 is TGTGCCAGCAGACGGACAGGCGCCTACGAGCAGTACTTC. Translated, it gives CASRRTGAYEQYF.

V is TRBV27 and J is TRBJ2-2, with TRBD2 as a possible D gene (6 bases). Germline V gene lookup returns CDR1 MNHEY and CDR2 SMNVEV (reference sequence). CDR3 length: 18 amino acids. V dropped 7 bases and J dropped 1 base, with 22 bases sitting between them. CDR3 protein: CASKDVIGRDMNTGELFF. CDR3 in DNA: TGTGCCAGCAAAGACGTAATCGGGCGGGATATGAACACCGGGGAGCTGTTTTTT.

This clonotype showed up just a few times. At one end, the junction sequence differs from germline, possibly due to a read error. The CDR3 coding sequence is TGTGCCAGCAGCTCGGAGCTTATGGTACTTAGTTTT. It yields the protein CASSSELMVLSF. V usage is TRBV11-2 and J usage is TRBJ1-1; D ambiguous. Germline V CDR1 and CDR2: SGHAT, FQNNGV. This CDR3 comprises 12 residues. Complete variable domain (other parts from reference TRBV11-2 and TRBJ1-1): EAGVAQSPRYKIIEKRQSVAFWCNPISGHATLYWYQQILGQGPKLLIQFQNNGVVDDSQLPKDRFSAERLKGVDSTLKIQPAKLEDSAVYLCASSSELMVLSFGQGTRLTVV.

At least ten counts were recorded for this clonotype. The chain links TRBV7-8 to TRBJ2-1, with 11 nucleotides matching TRBD2. This CDR3 spans 17 amino acids. V was pared by 5 bases and J by 5 bases, with 11 bases of the junction left unmatched. The germline CDR1 and CDR2 sequences are SGHVS and FQNEAQ. In nucleotides, the CDR3 is TGTGCCAGCAGCAAGCGACTAGCGGGGTGGTCCCACAATGAGCAGTTCTTC. It encodes CASSKRLAGWSHNEQFF. The whole variable domain, remainder taken from reference TRBV7-8 and TRBJ2-1, is GAGVSQSPRYKVAKRGQDVALRCDPISGHVSLFWYQQALGQGPEFLTYFQNEAQLDKSGLPSDRFFAERPEGSVSTLKIQRTQQEDSAVYLCASSKRLAGWSHNEQFFGPGTRLTVL.

The chain has TRBV20-1 and TRBJ1-5; D is unclear. This CDR3 comprises 13 residues. Germline loops: CDR1 DFQATT, CDR2 SNEGSKA (reference sequence). With 6 bases removed from V and 0 bases from J, the gap between germline ends came to 9 bases. CDR3 region: CSAVPDSNQPQHF. The CDR3 nucleotides are TGCAGTGCCGTCCCCGATAGCAATCAGCCCCAGCATTTT.

This clonotype has a handful of counts. The chain combines TRBV19 with TRBJ1-1, with D perhaps TRBD1 (5 bases). The length of the CDR3 is 14 residues. CDR1 and CDR2 (germline): LNHDA, SQIVND (reference sequence). The V end was cut by 1 base, the J end by 4 bases, with 10 bases between. The CDR3 coding sequence is TGTGCCAGTAGTATAGGGGGGGGGACCACTGAAGCTTTCTTT. Amino acid sequence: CASSIGGGTTEAFF.

This clonotype was picked up a small number of times. The chain recombines TRBV28 with TRBJ2-7; possibly TRBD1 or TRBD2 for D (6 bases each). The germline gives CDR1 MDHEN, CDR2 SYDVKM. V was cut by 6 bases and J by 1 base, with 22 bases left in between. CDR3 length: 17 amino acids. The CDR3 sequence: CASSRTEGTLGSYEQYF. Written as DNA, the CDR3 is TGTGCCAGCAGCCGGACAGAAGGGACTCTTGGATCCTACGAGCAGTACTTC.

This clonotype was found a few times. This chain links TRBV7-3 with TRBJ1-1; the D is unclear. The CDR3 loop spans 13 amino acids. Looked up from germline, CDR1 is SGHTA and CDR2 is FQGTGA. Trimming took 1 base from V and 7 from J, leaving 10 bases between them. The CDR3: CASSLRTWGEAFF. The CDR3 DNA is TGTGCCAGCAGCTTAAGGACCTGGGGTGAAGCTTTCTTT.

This clonotype has ten or more counts. This sequence joins TRBV7-9 and TRBJ1-5; 7 bases line up with TRBD1. Trimming at V came to 5 bases and at J to 9 bases, leaving 4 bases not matched to a gene. This CDR3 is 12 amino acids long. CDR1 and CDR2 (germline): SEHNR, FQNEAQ (reference sequence). The CDR3 coding sequence is TGTGCCAGCAGCCCATGGGACAGGCCCCAGCATTTT. This translates into CASSPWDRPQHF.

This clonotype has a handful of counts. This sequence joins TRBV12-3 or TRBV12-4 and TRBJ1-5, with 8 bases identical to TRBD1. The CDR3 covers 17 residues. V shed 6 bases, J shed 1 base, and the junction held 11 bases outside the gene matches. Here the CDR3 DNA reads TGTGCCAGCAGCCCTTCGGGCAGGGGGCGAAGCAATCAGCCCCAGCATTTT. Translating it yields CASSPSGRGRSNQPQHF.

Only a few counts were recorded for this clonotype. The genes are TRBV18 and TRBJ2-1; D possibly corresponds to TRBD1 (5 bases). V shed 4 bases and J shed 1 base, with 8 bases lying between them. Germline V lookup: CDR1 KGHSH, CDR2 LQKENI. The length of the CDR3 is 14 residues. CDR3 nucleotide sequence: TGTGCCAGCTCACAGCAGGGTTCCTACAATGAGCAGTTCTTC. This translates into CASSQQGSYNEQFF.

This clonotype has at least ten counts. The chain combines TRBV7-2 with TRBJ2-5, with 15 bases fitting TRBD2. V lost 5 bases to trimming and J lost 5 bases; unmatched junction nucleotides: 9. The CDR3 loop spans 17 amino acids. The germline CDR1 and CDR2 sequences are SGHTA and FQGNSA. For the CDR3, the DNA is TGTGCCAGCAGCCTGGGACTAGCGGGAGGTAGGGGGGAGACCCAGTACTTC. Residues: CASSLGLAGGRGETQYF.

This clonotype was seen a few times. This rearrangement joins TRBV7-9 to TRBJ1-1, with TRBD1 matching over 7 bases. J gave up 2 bases and V 8 bases, and 8 bases lay outside the gene matches. The CDR3 extends over 14 amino acids. Germline loops: CDR1 SEHNR, CDR2 FQNEAQ (reference sequence). CDR3 nucleotide sequence: TGTGCCAGCGCCCCCGGGACAGTAAACACTGAAGCTTTCTTT. This sequence encodes CASAPGTVNTEAFF.

This clonotype appeared many times. V is TRBV7-8 and J is TRBJ1-2; D is unclear. This CDR3 has 12 residues. Germline loops: CDR1 SGHVS, CDR2 FQNEAQ. Trimming removed 3 bases from V and 8 bases from J, with 10 bases in between. The CDR3 DNA reads TGTGCCAGCAGCTTGGACTTGGGAGGCTACACCTTC. It is translated as CASSLDLGGYTF.